The T cell receptor (beta chain) described here comes from a study of blood T cell repertoires in COVID-19. The overall study: Sites in the United States, Italy and Spain provided acute and convalescent COVID-19 samples. T cells, B-cell-depleted T cells, or PBMCs supplied cDNA or gDNA.

Per the study methods: Amplifying reference gene primers gave estimates of nucleated cell counts. Sequencing used immunoSEQ multiplex PCR; TCRdb keeps in-frame clones, though not all of them. D and trimming were read from the DNA, whereas the V and J calls and clone size are those reported in that table. The profile shows some 250,000 clones, around 90% of them singletons. The CDR3 runs to 16 residues. V lost 4 bases to trimming and J lost 3 bases; unmatched junction nucleotides: 8. Germline V lookup: CDR1 SGHNT, CDR2 YYREEE (reference sequence). The V gene is TRBV5-4, the J gene TRBJ1-5; TRBD1 agrees at 9 bases. The sequenced sample consisted of peripheral blood. The source of this sequence is a man in his 60s who had recovered from COVID-19. For the CDR3, the DNA is TGTGCCAGCAGCAATACGGGACAGGGTAACAATCAGCCCCAGCATTTT. The encoded protein is CASSNTGQGNNQPQHF.